What follows are 31 T cell receptor beta chains derived from one specimen sequenced in a study of blood T cells in healthy people across ages. The second PCR ran roughly 7 to 12 cycles with a sample-barcoded 5' primer and J-beta primers. TCRdb used MiXCR to reprocess the 5' RACE reads, holding one entry per CDR3 protein. This sample has hundreds of thousands of distinct CDR3 sequences, with roughly 64% found just once. Source material: blood. Receptors originate from a man aged 30-40 years in good health.

The chain joins TRBV4-3 to TRBJ2-1; possibly TRBD2 for D (7 bases). Germline V gene sequence: CDR1 LGHNA, CDR2 YSLEER. The CDR3 spans 15 residues. V was shortened by 5 bases and J by 3 bases, with 14 bases between the two germline ends. CDR3 bases: TGCGCCAGCAGCGCTGGGAGGGGGAGCTACAATGAGCAGTTCTTC. Residues: CASSAGRGSYNEQFF.

The chain uses TRBV20-1 and TRBJ2-1; a weak D match, TRBD2 (6 bases). CDR3 length equals 16 residues. CDR1 DFQATT and CDR2 SNEGSKA come from the germline V gene (reference sequence). V was trimmed by 2 bases and J by 1 base, leaving 15 bases between them. CDR3 in amino acids: CSARSEEGNSYNEQFF. DNA for the CDR3: TGCAGTGCTAGATCGGAGGAGGGTAATTCCTACAATGAGCAGTTCTTC.

V and J are TRBV12-3 or TRBV12-4 and TRBJ2-1; D is ambiguous. Trimming left V 7 bases short and J 6 bases short, with 16 bases between. The CDR3 covers 14 residues. The CDR3 bases are TGTGCCAGCACCCGGTCGCAGCTCCGCAATGAGCAGTTCTTC. Translation gives CASTRSQLRNEQFF.

To note about this clonotype: The junction does not match germline at one end; this may be a read error. The V and J genes are TRBV7-9 and TRBJ2-7, with D possibly TRBD1 on 6 matching bases. In germline, CDR1 is SEHNR, CDR2 FQNEAQ (reference sequence). There are 16 residues in the CDR3. CDR3 coding DNA: TGTGCCAGCAGCTACACCCCGGTCGGACAGTCCTATGAGCAGTACTTC. Translated, it gives CASSYTPVGQSYEQYF.

The V and J genes are TRBV3-1 and TRBJ2-7; D not certain. The CDR3 sequence is 13 residues long. Trimming pared 2 bases from V and 2 bases from J, leaving 7 bases between. CDR1 is LGHDT, CDR2 YNNKEL, per germline (reference sequence). CDR3 sequence: CASSQSYTYEQYF. The CDR3 DNA reads TGTGCCAGCAGCCAAAGTTATACCTACGAGCAGTACTTC.

The table lists this clonotype with a few counts. Possible read error: a much larger clone is one base away. The gene calls are TRBV20-1 and TRBJ2-4; weak D call: TRBD1 (5 bases). CDR1 and CDR2 (germline): DFQATT, SNEGSKA (reference sequence). V gave up 3 bases and J gave up 13 bases, with 25 bases separating them. The CDR3 has 15 amino acids. CDR3 protein: CSASALQGGHREQYF. The CDR3 coding sequence is TGCAGTGCTAGCGCATTGCAGGGTGGGCATCGTGAGCAGTACTTC.

This chain joins TRBV20-1 and TRBJ2-7, with 9 nucleotides matching TRBD1. Per germline, CDR1 DFQATT and CDR2 SNEGSKA (reference sequence). The CDR3 has 15 amino acids. Trimming cost V 3 bases and J 7 bases; bases outside gene matches: 13. The CDR3 protein is CSASLLGTGSGEQYF. In DNA form, the CDR3 reads TGCAGTGCTAGTCTTCTCGGGACAGGGTCGGGAGAGCAGTACTTC.

This sequence joins TRBV15 and TRBJ2-5; TRBD1 agrees at 9 bases. Trimming at V came to 0 bases and at J to 7 bases, leaving 6 bases not matched to a gene. This CDR3 contains 15 residues. The germline CDR1 and CDR2 sequences are LNHNV and YYDKDF (reference sequence). The CDR3, as DNA: TGTGCCACCAGCAGAGAACTGACAGGGGGTCGGACCCAGTACTTC. Encoded protein: CATSRELTGGRTQYF.

V and J are TRBV3-1 and TRBJ1-4; a possible D gene is TRBD1 (5 bases). Trimming removed 4 bases from V and 4 bases from J, with 10 bases in between. CDR1 is LGHDT and CDR2 is YNNKEL in the germline V gene (reference sequence). The CDR3 sequence is 14 residues long. The CDR3 spells CASSPRDGNEKLFF. The CDR3, as DNA: TGTGCCAGCAGCCCCCGGGACGGTAATGAAAAACTGTTTTTT.

The chain uses TRBV11-2 and TRBJ2-3; 11 bases are a match to TRBD2. V was pared by 2 bases and J by 8 bases, with 3 bases of the junction left unmatched. Germline CDR1 is SGHAT and CDR2 is FQNNGV. This CDR3 is 14 amino acids long. CDR3 amino acids: CASSLSLAGATQYF. As DNA, the CDR3 is TGTGCCAGCAGCTTATCACTAGCGGGAGCTACGCAGTATTTT.

This clonotype was counted ten times or more. J is TRBJ2-5 and V is TRBV20-1; 8 nucleotides align to TRBD2. In germline, CDR1 is DFQATT, CDR2 SNEGSKA (reference sequence). V trimming: 5 bases; J trimming: 5 bases; junction bases outside the gene matches: 7. The CDR3 extends over 13 amino acids. CDR3 sequence: CSAGGLASETQYF. CDR3 bases: TGCAGTGCTGGAGGACTAGCCAGCGAGACCCAGTACTTC.

The chain carries TRBV20-1 and TRBJ2-4; 8 bases line up with TRBD1. Trimming removed 5 bases from V and 0 bases from J; junction bases left unmatched: 9. The germline V gene has CDR1 DFQATT and CDR2 SNEGSKA (reference sequence). This CDR3 is built from 16 residues. The CDR3 DNA reads TGCAGTGCTGGCGGGACAGGATTACTAGCCAAAAACATTCAGTACTTC. Residues: CSAGGTGLLAKNIQYF.

The J gene is TRBJ1-6, the V gene TRBV27, with D hard to call. In germline, CDR1 is MNHEY, CDR2 SMNVEV (reference sequence). CDR3 length: 13 residues. Trimming took 5 bases from V and 7 from J, leaving 9 bases between them. CDR3 loop: CASSRDPNSPLHF. CDR3 sequence (DNA): TGTGCCAGCAGTCGTGACCCAAATTCACCCCTCCACTTT.

This clonotype has a handful of counts. The chain recombines TRBV6-5 with TRBJ2-1, with 8 bases identical to TRBD2. Germline CDR1 MNHEY, CDR2 SVGAGI. J lost 5 bases, V lost 1 base, and 7 bases had no gene match. The CDR3 is made up of 16 amino acids. This CDR3 reads CASSYLGGGNDNEQFF. As DNA, the CDR3 is TGTGCCAGCAGTTACTTGGGCGGGGGGAACGACAATGAGCAGTTCTTC.

This chain uses TRBV20-1 with TRBJ1-6; possible D gene TRBD1, 6 bases. The V gene's germline CDR1 is DFQATT and CDR2 SNEGSKA (reference sequence). The CDR3 extends over 15 amino acids. With 8 bases removed from V and 0 bases from J, the gap between germline ends came to 14 bases. The CDR3 DNA is TGCAGTACTTATACAGGGAGCTCCTATAATTCACCCCTCCACTTT. It encodes CSTYTGSSYNSPLHF.

The chain couples TRBV27 to TRBJ1-5; D not certain. The ends were cut back, 3 bases at V and 2 bases at J, with 11 bases in the middle. Looked up from germline, CDR1 is MNHEY and CDR2 is SMNVEV (reference sequence). The CDR3 contains 15 residues. The CDR3 nucleotides read TGTGCCAGCAGTTTTTCTGGGAGGGGCAATCAGCCCCAGCATTTT. It codes for CASSFSGRGNQPQHF.

V is TRBV28 and J is TRBJ2-5; TRBD2 agrees at 10 bases. Germline V gene data show CDR1 as MDHEN and CDR2 as SYDVKM. This CDR3 comprises 16 residues. V was pared by 8 bases and J by 5 bases, with 14 bases of the junction left unmatched. The CDR3 bases are TGTGCCAGCGCCCACGACCTAGCGGGAGTCCGGGAGACCCAGTACTTC. Its translation is CASAHDLAGVRETQYF.

This chain connects TRBV6-5 to TRBJ2-7, with 8 bases identical to TRBD1. The CDR3 covers 14 residues. Germline V gives CDR1 MNHEY, CDR2 SVGAGI. The ends lost 4 bases at V and 5 bases at J; junction bases unmatched: 7. The CDR3 DNA reads as TGTGCCAGCAGTTTCCGACAGGGGACCCACGAGCAGTACTTC. Its translation: CASSFRQGTHEQYF.

J is TRBJ1-1 and V is TRBV7-2; 8 positions agree with TRBD1. J gave up 0 bases and V 5 bases, and 8 bases lay outside the gene matches. The CDR3 length is 16 residues. Germline assignment: CDR1 SGHTA and CDR2 FQGNSA. This chain's CDR3 is CASSPRTGQMNTEAFF. CDR3 bases: TGTGCCAGCAGCCCTCGGACAGGGCAGATGAACACTGAAGCTTTCTTT.

The V gene is TRBV2, the J gene TRBJ2-1; D is ambiguous. The V end was cut by 6 bases, the J end by 5 bases, with 8 bases between. From germline, CDR1 is SNHLY and CDR2 FYNNEI. There are 12 residues in the CDR3. CDR3 sequence reads: CASRELNNEQFF. In nucleotides, the CDR3 is TGTGCCAGCAGGGAATTAAACAATGAGCAGTTCTTC.

The rearrangement joins TRBV7-2 to TRBJ2-2, with D possibly TRBD1 on 5 matching bases. The CDR3 runs to 12 residues. The V end was cut by 5 bases, the J end by 9 bases, with 10 bases between. Germline CDR1 SGHTA, CDR2 FQGNSA. CDR3: CASSPRGRELFF. The CDR3 nucleotides are TGTGCCAGCAGCCCAAGGGGTAGGGAGCTGTTTTTT.

The rearrangement links TRBV25-1 to TRBJ1-2, with D perhaps matching TRBD1 (6 bases). The CDR3 totals 13 residues. The V end lost 4 bases, the J end lost 6 bases, and 12 bases lay between the germline ends. Germline loops: CDR1 MGHDK, CDR2 SYGVNS. CDR3 residues: CASSGGAPNGYTF. The CDR3 DNA follows: TGTGCCAGCAGTGGGGGGGCCCCCAATGGCTACACCTTC.

This clonotype was seen only once. This chain uses TRBV20-1 with TRBJ2-3; D gene ambiguous. This CDR3 comprises 14 residues. V dropped 5 bases and J dropped 1 base, with 13 bases sitting between them. Per germline, CDR1 DFQATT and CDR2 SNEGSKA (reference sequence). The CDR3 sequence is CSAQFGPGTDTQYF. The DNA for the CDR3 is TGCAGTGCTCAGTTCGGCCCCGGCACAGATACGCAGTATTTT.

The chain uses TRBV3-1 and TRBJ2-4; TRBD1 agrees at 11 bases. Trimming cost V 2 bases and J 13 bases; bases outside gene matches: 10. The V gene's germline CDR1 is LGHDT and CDR2 YNNKEL (reference sequence). There are 15 residues in the CDR3. The CDR3 region has the DNA TGTGCCAGCAGCCAAAGGGACAGGGGGTTGTTCGTGCAGTACTTC. Protein product: CASSQRDRGLFVQYF.

The chain recombines TRBV6-5 with TRBJ1-1; D is unclear. Trimming stripped 2 bases from V and 3 bases from J, with 10 bases between. CDR3 length: 14 residues. CDR1 and CDR2 (germline): MNHEY, SVGAGI. CDR3: CASSYRQSYTEAFF. Here the CDR3 DNA reads TGTGCCAGCAGTTACCGGCAGTCCTACACTGAAGCTTTCTTT.

The CDR3 loop is CASSNQPRQGVDTQYF. For the CDR3, the DNA is TGTGCCAGCAGCAATCAACCCCGACAGGGCGTAGATACGCAGTATTTT. The chain is built from TRBV21-1 and TRBJ2-3; the table's D call TRBD1 went unverified against the DNA. TRBV21-1 is marked as a pseudogene. The CDR3 spans 16 residues.

This clonotype came up once. This sequence joins TRBV7-2 and TRBJ1-5; D is unclear. CDR1 is SGHTA, CDR2 FQGNSA, per germline. This CDR3 is built from 13 residues. Trimming left V 1 base short and J 7 bases short, with 8 bases between. The CDR3 spells CASSLGVPQPQHF. DNA for the CDR3: TGTGCCAGCAGCTTAGGGGTGCCCCAGCCCCAGCATTTT.

The table lists this clonotype with a few counts. The V and J genes are TRBV20-1 and TRBJ1-2, with TRBD1 matching over 7 bases. Germline V gene sequence: CDR1 DFQATT, CDR2 SNEGSKA (reference sequence). This CDR3 has 14 amino acids. V lost 0 bases, J lost 4 bases, and 5 bases stayed unmatched. The CDR3 coding sequence is TGCAGTGCTAGAGACGACAGGGTATCCTATGGCTACACCTTC. Protein product: CSARDDRVSYGYTF.

The chain joins TRBV27 to TRBJ2-5; TRBD2 aligns across 9 bases. The germline CDR1 and CDR2 sequences are MNHEY and SMNVEV (reference sequence). The junction had 9 bases not matched to a gene; V was cut back by 5 bases and J by 2 bases. This CDR3 is 16 amino acids long. The CDR3 spells CASSGRLAALQETQYF. The DNA for the CDR3 is TGTGCCAGCAGTGGCAGACTAGCGGCGTTACAAGAGACCCAGTACTTC.

The chain carries TRBV4-2 and TRBJ2-1, with 10 bases identical to TRBD1. Germline-derived CDR1 and CDR2 are LGHNA and YNFKEQ. V was clipped by 3 bases and J by 9 bases; unmatched bases: 17. The CDR3 consists of 18 residues. DNA of the CDR3: TGTGCCAGCAGCCATGCCCGAGCGGGACAGGGGATTGGAGGTGAGCAGTTCTTC. This encodes CASSHARAGQGIGGEQFF.

V is TRBV3-1 and J is TRBJ2-7, with D possibly being TRBD1 (6 bases). Trimming stripped 5 bases from V and 2 bases from J, with 16 bases between. Germline CDR1 is LGHDT and CDR2 is YNNKEL (reference sequence). CDR3 size: 15 residues. CDR3 loop: CASSVTGSSTYEQYF. CDR3 sequence (DNA): TGTGCCAGCAGCGTCACAGGGTCTAGTACCTACGAGCAGTACTTC.